Detailed here is one T cell receptor beta chain. As yet, its antigen is unknown. A much more abundant neighbour one base away suggests this may be a read error. This CDR3 comprises 15 residues. Germline V CDR1 and CDR2: SGHKS, YYEKEE (reference sequence). The ends were cut back, 0 bases at V and 1 base at J, with 10 bases in the middle. The template was RNA from unsorted bulk tissue. This non-tumor lung sample came from over 3 cm beyond the tumor edge. A modified ARM-PCR protocol with three rounds of nested PCR amplified TCRbeta. Using its own MiXCR run on the multiplex PCR reads, TCRdb lists one record per CDR3 protein. The sample yields around 74,000 distinct CDR3 sequences, under 70% seen once. This sample stems from a study of tumor and adjacent non-tumor tissue in lung cancer. Regarding the study as a whole: Tumor repertoires had a smaller top 100 clone share than normal lung.

V and J are TRBV5-5 and TRBJ2-5; D not certain. Sequencing used distant non-tumor lung tissue. The clonotype was recovered from a woman in her forties or fifties with non-small cell lung cancer. The CDR3 DNA reads TGTGCCAGCAGCTTGGAGGGTAGCAGCCAAGAGACCCAGTACTTC. Translation: CASSLEGSSQETQYF. Looking up the rest from reference TRBV5-5 and TRBJ2-5 gives the full variable domain: DAGVTQSPTHLIKTRGQQVTLRCSPISGHKSVSWYQQVLGQGPQFIFQYYEKEERGRGNFPDRFSARQFPNYSSELNVNALLLGDSALYLCASSLEGSSQETQYFGPGTRLLVL.